This TCR beta chain was observed in a study of T-cell reconstitution after alpha-beta-depleted transplantation in children (TCRdb year 2016). With respect to the entire study: Using TCR repertoire profiling, the study followed T-cell immune reconstitution in a quantitative way in children after TCRalphabeta/CD19-depleted allogeneic hematopoietic cell transplantation.

The germline ends are 19 bases apart after V is trimmed by 2 bases and J by 11 bases. Inclusive of the bounding cysteine and phenylalanine, the CDR3 is 13 residues long. CDR3 DNA only is kept here, 39 bases in frame from base 1. CDR1 is given as DFQATT and CDR2 as SNEGSKA, both from the germline V gene (reference sequence). This clonotype was picked up many times. The antigen it recognizes is unknown. No per-base quality is available; no much larger clone lies one base away. Library preparation was by PCR. Sequencing instrument: Illumina HiSeq 2500. Molecular barcoding was employed in the preparation of TCR libraries, with unique molecular identifiers being used to normalize TCRbeta repertoire quantification. In-frame beta chains were kept once TCRdb had trimmed the public reads at Q25 with fastp and called clones with MiXCR. Under each unique CDR3 protein, matching rows form one entry showing the most common genes and DNA. The sample records fewer than 90,000 distinct CDR3 sequences, just under 7.5% of which are singletons. The top ten constitute around 2.5% of the sample.

The sample consisted of PBMCs from the stem cell graft donor, taken from the stem cell graft. The sequence links TRBV20-1 to TRBJ2-7; the D gene is perhaps TRBD1 or TRBD2, as each covers 5 bases. The TCR comes from a human donor who donated a stem cell graft to a child with acute lymphoblastic leukemia. Here the CDR3 is given as CSARFDAEGREYF. The nucleotide sequence reads as follows: TGCAGTGCTAGATTTGACGCAGAGGGGAGAGAGTACTTC.